The T cell receptor beta chain under discussion was sequenced for a study of OX40 agonist ivuxolimab in advanced cancers. About the study: The treatment was a fully human IgG2 OX40 agonist, ivuxolimab.

There are 12 residues in the CDR3. V gave up 3 bases and J gave up 8 bases, with 10 bases separating them. Germline V gene lookup returns CDR1 SGDLS and CDR2 YYNGEE. The method was immunoSEQ multiplex PCR; TCRdb's version includes in-frame clones alone and lacks a portion of them. The sample has just under 100,000 clones, less than 95% seen once; the top ten hold about 0.18%. The TCR was taken from an adult with an advanced solid tumor such as melanoma, head and neck, liver or kidney cancer. The specimen comprised CD4+ or CD8+ T cells sorted from blood, sampled in a trial of the OX40 agonist ivuxolimab. This rearrangement joins TRBV9 to TRBJ2-3; D unclear. The CDR3 protein is CASSDRAGTQYF. The CDR3 region has the DNA TGTGCCAGCAGCGATCGGGCCGGTACGCAGTATTTT.